The 15 T cell receptor beta chains reported below all come from one sample, sequenced in a study of CD8 T cells in Susac syndrome. Random hexamers were used to reverse transcribe about 0.5 to 1 ug of RNA. MiXCR, applied by TCRdb to the immunoSEQ multiplex PCR reads, yields one record per CDR3 protein. Of about 160,000 distinct CDR3 sequences listed, approximately 90% are singletons. Input material: CD4+ T cells from PBMCs. The receptors were sampled from a human donor in good health.

The chain has TRBV6-6 and TRBJ2-7; 10 nucleotides match TRBD1. CDR1 is MNHNY, CDR2 SVGAGI, per germline (reference sequence). J gave up 6 bases and V 8 bases, and 7 bases lay outside the gene matches. The CDR3 extends over 13 amino acids. CDR3 sequence (DNA): TGTGCCAGCCTGACAGGGGGCGCAGGCGAGCAGTACTTC. It yields the protein CASLTGGAGEQYF.

The chain uses TRBV10-3 and TRBJ2-4; D tentatively reads TRBD1 or TRBD2 (7 bases each). CDR3 length equals 13 residues. CDR1 is ENHRY and CDR2 is SYGVKD in the germline V gene. Trimming took off 8 bases at V and 3 bases at J, with 11 bases between the two ends. CDR3: CAIAGGDKNIQYF. In DNA, the CDR3 is TGTGCCATCGCAGGGGGGGACAAAAACATTCAGTACTTC.

This chain connects TRBV4-3 to TRBJ1-2, with D unresolved. Germline V gene sequence: CDR1 LGHNA, CDR2 YSLEER. There are 14 residues in the CDR3. Trimming cost V 1 base and J 4 bases, with 10 bases left between them. Here the CDR3 DNA reads TGCGCCAGCAGCCAAGTGGGCCAAATCTATGGCTACACCTTC. It yields the protein CASSQVGQIYGYTF.

V gene TRBV3-1 combines with J gene TRBJ2-4; 8 positions match TRBD2. The trim removed 5 bases at V and 5 bases at J, leaving 5 bases unmatched. The germline gives CDR1 LGHDT, CDR2 YNNKEL (reference sequence). The CDR3 covers 14 residues. In DNA form, the CDR3 reads TGTGCCAGCAGCGATCACGGGAGGGAAAACATTCAGTACTTC. This codes for CASSDHGRENIQYF.

V usage is TRBV2 and J usage is TRBJ2-6; the D is unclear. This CDR3 has 15 amino acids. The V end was cut by 4 bases, the J end by 2 bases, with 9 bases between. Germline CDR1 and CDR2: SNHLY and FYNNEI. The CDR3 here is CASSVLGAGANVLTF. The CDR3 DNA follows: TGTGCCAGCAGTGTTCTCGGAGCTGGGGCCAACGTCCTGACTTTC. Full variable domain (missing parts from reference TRBV2 and TRBJ2-6): EPEVTQTPSHQVTQMGQEVILRCVPISNHLYFYWYRQILGQKVEFLVSFYNNEISEKSEIFDDQFSVERPDGSNFTLKIRSTKLEDSAMYFCASSVLGAGANVLTFGAGSRLTVL.

The chain carries TRBV18 and TRBJ1-6; D is uncertain. This CDR3 has 14 amino acids. From germline, CDR1 is KGHSH and CDR2 LQKENI. Deletions cut 1 base from V and 8 bases from J, with 9 bases between. The CDR3 is CASSPLGSDSPLHF. For the CDR3, the DNA is TGTGCCAGCTCACCACTAGGCTCCGATTCACCCCTCCACTTT.

J is TRBJ2-5 and V is TRBV5-1; D not resolved. Trimming took 4 bases from V and 0 from J, leaving 10 bases between them. This CDR3 is 14 amino acids long. Germline-derived CDR1 and CDR2 are SGHRS and YFSETQ. CDR3 residues: CASSRRTDQETQYF. CDR3 in DNA: TGCGCCAGCAGCAGGCGGACGGACCAAGAGACCCAGTACTTC.

On this clonotype: The junction and the germline gene differ at one end; a read error may be behind it. The rearrangement joins TRBV2 to TRBJ2-3; D perhaps matches TRBD2 (5 bases). This CDR3 region has 15 residues. Germline-derived CDR1 and CDR2 are SNHLY and FYNNEI. The CDR3: CASTPVALSTDTQYF. CDR3 bases: TGTGCTAGCACCCCGGTAGCGCTTAGCACAGATACGCAGTATTTT. The whole variable domain, remainder taken from reference TRBV2 and TRBJ2-3, is EPEVTQTPSHQVTQMGQEVILRCVPISNHLYFYWYRQILGQKVEFLVSFYNNEISEKSEIFDDQFSVERPDGSNFTLKIRSTKLEDSAMYFCASTPVALSTDTQYFGPGTRLTVL.

The chain joins TRBV20-1 to TRBJ2-3; a possible D gene is TRBD1 (6 bases). V lost 6 bases and J lost 3, with 10 bases in between. Germline CDR1 DFQATT, CDR2 SNEGSKA (reference sequence). The CDR3 is made up of 12 amino acids. CDR3 region: CSADRNTDTQYF. The CDR3 DNA follows: TGCAGTGCAGACAGGAATACAGATACGCAGTATTTT.

This chain links TRBV18 with TRBJ2-3; weak D call: TRBD2 (6 bases). Germline CDR1 and CDR2: KGHSH and LQKENI. The length of the CDR3 is 16 residues. The germline V and J ends were trimmed by 0 bases and 1 base, with 11 bases remaining between them. The DNA for the CDR3 is TGTGCCAGCTCACCACCAAACGGAGGGGGCACAGATACGCAGTATTTT. Amino acids: CASSPPNGGGTDTQYF. Variable domain in full (rest from reference TRBV18 and TRBJ2-3): NAGVMQNPRHLVRRRGQEARLRCSPMKGHSHVYWYRQLPEEGLKFMVYLQKENIIDESGMPKERFSAEFPKEGPSILRIQQVVRGDSAAYFCASSPPNGGGTDTQYFGPGTRLTVL.

The chain links TRBV19 to TRBJ2-4; D may be TRBD2 (6 bases). The CDR3 is made up of 13 amino acids. V gave up 3 bases and J gave up 11 bases, with 14 bases separating them. Germline assignment: CDR1 LNHDA and CDR2 SQIVND (reference sequence). CDR3 in amino acids: CASSIIGGEVQYF. For the CDR3, the DNA is TGTGCCAGTAGTATTATCGGAGGGGAGGTTCAGTACTTC.

The chain employs TRBV20-1 and TRBJ1-4; D might be TRBD1 (6 bases). Between the trimmed V and J ends, which lost 8 bases and 0 bases, there was a span of 10 bases. The CDR3 has 13 amino acids. CDR1 DFQATT and CDR2 SNEGSKA come from the germline V gene (reference sequence). The CDR3 DNA reads TGCAGTCCGGGGGCATCAACTAATGAAAAACTGTTTTTT. Translating gives CSPGASTNEKLFF.

This chain joins TRBV10-3 and TRBJ2-7, with D perhaps matching TRBD1 (5 bases). Germline V lookup: CDR1 ENHRY, CDR2 SYGVKD. The V gene lost 7 bases and the J gene lost 5 bases, with 12 bases spanning the gap. This CDR3 region has 12 residues. The CDR3 is CAIKGDKDEQYF. The CDR3 coding sequence is TGTGCCATCAAAGGGGATAAGGACGAGCAGTACTTC.

V gene TRBV27 combines with J gene TRBJ2-2; tentatively, D is TRBD1 (5 bases). Germline V gene lookup returns CDR1 MNHEY and CDR2 SMNVEV (reference sequence). The V gene lost 1 base and the J gene lost 5 bases, with 14 bases spanning the gap. The CDR3 consists of 16 residues. The CDR3 loop reads CASSLYLGRGTGELFF. CDR3 coding DNA: TGTGCCAGCAGTTTATACCTGGGTAGGGGAACCGGGGAGCTGTTTTTT.

The chain has TRBV29-1 and TRBJ1-2, with TRBD1 matching 10 bases. CDR3 length: 14 amino acids. Germline V gives CDR1 SQVTM, CDR2 ANQGSEA. J lost 7 bases, V lost 5 bases, and 10 bases had no gene match. The CDR3 coding sequence is TGCAGCGTTCAACCGGGGACAGGGGTTGGTGGCTACACCTTC. Residues: CSVQPGTGVGGYTF.